Listed below are T cell receptor beta chains from one sample, sequenced in a study of neurological immune-mediated disorders. TCRdb used MiXCR to reprocess the 5' RACE reads, holding one entry per CDR3 protein. This sample yields 60,000 to 70,000 distinct CDR3 sequences, of which roughly 5% are seen a single time; roughly 5% belongs to the top ten. The sequenced sample was PBMCs. The receptors originated from a human donor with multiple sclerosis. The donor label of this sample is uncertain. CDR3s include the opening cysteine and the closing phenylalanine or tryptophan. A D gene is named only where the DNA matches it firmly. Clone size is given for some rows only: seen once, a few or many times, or a class if the clone is expanded.

NA	TRBV11-2	many	TRBJ2-3	CASSSRPRADTQYF	TGTGCCAGCAGCTCCCGGCCCAGGGCAGATACGCAGTATTTT
NA	TRBV5-1	many	TRBJ2-1	CASSLAETGRPFNEQFF	TGCGCCAGCAGCTTGGCCGAGACGGGCCGACCCTTCAATGAGCAGTTCTTC
NA	TRBV7-2	many	TRBJ1-2	CASSPDDPTDGYTF	TGTGCCAGCAGCCCGGACGACCCCACCGATGGCTACACCTTC
TRBD2	TRBV4-3	NA	TRBJ2-5	CASSQGLAGEETQYF	TGCGCCAGCAGCCAAGGACTAGCGGGAGAGGAGACCCAGTACTTC
NA	TRBV12-3/TRBV12-4	many	TRBJ1-1	CASRNLRRDTEAFF	TGTGCCAGCAGGAACCTCAGAAGGGACACTGAAGCTTTCTTT
NA	TRBV10-3	many	TRBJ2-7	CAISESSHEQYF	TGTGCCATCAGTGAGTCTTCCCACGAGCAGTACTTC
TRBD1	TRBV25-1	many	TRBJ1-2	CASSDQTGRFGYTF	TGTGCCAGCAGTGACCAGACAGGGAGGTTTGGCTACACCTTC
NA	TRBV5-1	many	TRBJ2-7	CASSLDGVANYEQYF	TGCGCCAGCAGCTTGGATGGGGTTGCGAACTACGAGCAGTACTTC
NA	TRBV20-1	many	TRBJ1-1	CSARDAPGRTEAFF	TGCAGTGCTAGAGATGCTCCAGGGCGGACTGAAGCTTTCTTT
TRBD1	TRBV20-1	many	TRBJ1-2	CSALGRDRVTF	TGCAGTGCTCTTGGCCGGGACAGGGTAACCTTC
NA	TRBV19	few	TRBJ2-6	CASSPTHSGANVLTF	TGTGCCAGTAGTCCAACCCACTCTGGGGCCAACGTCCTGACTTTC
TRBD2	TRBV18	many	TRBJ2-1	CASSGPGTRRGNEQFF	TGTGCCAGCTCAGGACCCGGGACTAGGAGGGGCAATGAGCAGTTCTTC
NA	TRBV5-1	many	TRBJ1-1	CASSFEGRTEAFF	TGCGCCAGCAGCTTTGAGGGTCGTACTGAAGCTTTCTTT
NA	TRBV10-3	many	TRBJ1-5	CAISELGKSGNQPQHF	TGTGCCATCAGTGAGTTAGGGAAGAGTGGAAATCAGCCCCAGCATTTT
NA	TRBV7-2	many	TRBJ2-3	CASSLARGGQYF	TGTGCCAGCAGCTTAGCGCGGGGTGGGCAGTATTTT
TRBD2	TRBV29-1	many	TRBJ2-5	CILWGGEQTQYF	TGCATTCTTTGGGGGGGGGAACAGACCCAGTACTTC
TRBD1	TRBV4-1	many	TRBJ1-4	CASSRDRALFEKLFF	TGCGCCAGCAGCCGAGACAGGGCGCTTTTTGAAAAACTGTTTTTT
NA	TRBV5-6	many	TRBJ1-5	CASSLYRAYSNQPQHF	TGTGCCAGCAGCTTATACAGGGCGTATAGCAATCAGCCCCAGCATTTT
TRBD1	TRBV5-1	many	TRBJ2-2	CASSSGTGGSGELFF	TGCGCCAGCAGCTCCGGGACAGGGGGCTCCGGGGAGCTGTTTTTT
TRBD1	TRBV6-6	few	TRBJ1-5	CASRDRVNQPQHF	TGTGCCAGTAGGGACAGGGTTAATCAGCCCCAGCATTTT